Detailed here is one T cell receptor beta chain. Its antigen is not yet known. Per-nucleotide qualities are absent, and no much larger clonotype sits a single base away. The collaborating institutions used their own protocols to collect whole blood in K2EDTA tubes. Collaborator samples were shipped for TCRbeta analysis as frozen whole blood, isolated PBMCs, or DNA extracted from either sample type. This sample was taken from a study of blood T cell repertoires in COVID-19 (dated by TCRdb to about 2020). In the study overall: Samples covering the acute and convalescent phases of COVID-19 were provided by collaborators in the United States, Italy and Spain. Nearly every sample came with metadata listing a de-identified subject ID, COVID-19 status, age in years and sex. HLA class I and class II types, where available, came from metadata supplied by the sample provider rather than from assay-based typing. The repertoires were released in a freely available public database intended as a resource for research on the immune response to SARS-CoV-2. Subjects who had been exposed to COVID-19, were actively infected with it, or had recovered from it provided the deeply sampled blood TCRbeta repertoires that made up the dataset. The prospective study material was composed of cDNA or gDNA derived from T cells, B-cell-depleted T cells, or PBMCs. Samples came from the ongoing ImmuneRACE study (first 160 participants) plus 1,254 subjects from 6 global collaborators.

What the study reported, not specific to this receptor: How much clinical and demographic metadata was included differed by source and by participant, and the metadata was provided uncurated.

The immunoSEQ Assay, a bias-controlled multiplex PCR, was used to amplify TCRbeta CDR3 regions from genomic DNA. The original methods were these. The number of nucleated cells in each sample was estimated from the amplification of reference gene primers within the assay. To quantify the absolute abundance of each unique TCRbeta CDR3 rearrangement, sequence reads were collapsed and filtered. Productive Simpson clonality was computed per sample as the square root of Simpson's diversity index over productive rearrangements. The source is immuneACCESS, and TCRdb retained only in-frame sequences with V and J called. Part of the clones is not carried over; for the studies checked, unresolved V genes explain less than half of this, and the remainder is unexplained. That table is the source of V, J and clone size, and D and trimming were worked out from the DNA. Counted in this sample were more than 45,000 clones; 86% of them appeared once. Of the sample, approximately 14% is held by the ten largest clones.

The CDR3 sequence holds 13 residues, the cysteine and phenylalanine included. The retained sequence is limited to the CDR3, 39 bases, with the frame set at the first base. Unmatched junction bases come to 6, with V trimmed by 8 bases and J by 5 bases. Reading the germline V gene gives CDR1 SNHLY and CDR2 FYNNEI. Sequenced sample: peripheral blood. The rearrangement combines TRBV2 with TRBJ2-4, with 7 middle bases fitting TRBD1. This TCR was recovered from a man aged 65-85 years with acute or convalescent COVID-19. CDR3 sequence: CASSTGLENIQYF. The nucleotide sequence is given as TGTGCCAGCTCGACAGGGTTGGAAAACATTCAGTACTTC.